This is a list of T cell receptor beta chains from one sample in a study of blood T cell repertoires in COVID-19. Sequencing used immunoSEQ multiplex PCR; TCRdb keeps in-frame clones, though not all of them. Of roughly 290,000 clones in the sample, 80% to 95% were seen once. The sequencing input was peripheral blood. These receptors were obtained from a woman younger than 45 with COVID-19, enrolled during active disease. Both conserved end residues are part of each CDR3. Fields, in order: D gene, clone size, V gene, J gene, CDR3 DNA, CDR3 protein. D genes are given only for firm matches. Size tells how often a clone was seen (once, few, many) or the class of an expanded clone, and some rows leave it out.

D gene: TRBD2; clone size: -; V gene: TRBV10-2; J gene: TRBJ2-1; CDR3 DNA: TGCGCCAGCAGGGGCGGGAGTCTCTCCTACAATGAGCAGTTCTTC; CDR3 protein: CASRGGSLSYNEQFF
D gene: TRBD1; clone size: once; V gene: TRBV9; J gene: TRBJ2-7; CDR3 DNA: TGTGCCAGCAGCGAGGCGGGACAGGGGGTATACGAGCAGTACTTC; CDR3 protein: CASSEAGQGVYEQYF
D gene: -; clone size: -; V gene: TRBV24-1; J gene: TRBJ2-1; CDR3 DNA: TGTGCCACCAGTGACACCGGGGGTAGGAATGAGCAGTTCTTC; CDR3 protein: CATSDTGGRNEQFF
D gene: -; clone size: -; V gene: TRBV25-1; J gene: TRBJ2-5; CDR3 DNA: TGTGCCAGCAGTGAACAGAAAGAGACCCAGTACTTC; CDR3 protein: CASSEQKETQYF
D gene: TRBD1; clone size: -; V gene: TRBV30; J gene: TRBJ2-5; CDR3 DNA: TGTGCCTGGAGTGCGACAGGGCAAGAGACCCAGTACTTC; CDR3 protein: CAWSATGQETQYF
D gene: TRBD1; clone size: -; V gene: TRBV6-6; J gene: TRBJ1-2; CDR3 DNA: TGTGCCAGCAGTTACTCGACCGTGGACAGGGGCTATGGCTACACCTTC; CDR3 protein: CASSYSTVDRGYGYTF
D gene: -; clone size: -; V gene: TRBV11-3; J gene: TRBJ2-1; CDR3 DNA: TGTGCCAGCAGCCGGCGGGACAATGAGCAGTTCTTC; CDR3 protein: CASSRRDNEQFF
D gene: -; clone size: -; V gene: TRBV7-3; J gene: TRBJ2-1; CDR3 DNA: TGTGCCAGCAGCACCACCACTAGCCGCAATGAGCAGTTCTTC; CDR3 protein: CASSTTTSRNEQFF
D gene: TRBD1; clone size: -; V gene: TRBV10-3; J gene: TRBJ1-2; CDR3 DNA: TGTGCCATCAGTGAGTCAGGACAGGGCCCGATGGGATACACCTTC; CDR3 protein: CAISESGQGPMGYTF
D gene: TRBD1; clone size: -; V gene: TRBV7-2; J gene: TRBJ1-1; CDR3 DNA: TGTGCCAGCAGGAGTAGGGGACAGGCGAACACTGAAGCTTTCTTT; CDR3 protein: CASRSRGQANTEAFF
D gene: TRBD2; clone size: -; V gene: TRBV11-1; J gene: TRBJ2-5; CDR3 DNA: TGTGCCAGCAGCTCGGGACTAGCGGGAGTACTGACCCAGTACTTC; CDR3 protein: CASSSGLAGVLTQYF
D gene: -; clone size: once; V gene: TRBV7-2; J gene: TRBJ1-5; CDR3 DNA: TGTGCCAGCAGCTTAGAACCCAGTCAGCCCCAGCATTTT; CDR3 protein: CASSLEPSQPQHF
D gene: -; clone size: -; V gene: TRBV28; J gene: TRBJ2-2; CDR3 DNA: TGTGCCAGCAGTTTAACCGCGGGGGCAGGTACCGGGGAGCTGTTTTTT; CDR3 protein: CASSLTAGAGTGELFF
D gene: TRBD1; clone size: -; V gene: TRBV4-1; J gene: TRBJ1-2; CDR3 DNA: TGCGCCAGCAGCGAGGGACAGGGCGACTATGGCTACACCTTC; CDR3 protein: CASSEGQGDYGYTF
D gene: TRBD1; clone size: -; V gene: TRBV28; J gene: TRBJ1-5; CDR3 DNA: TGTGCCAGCAGTTCGCGGAATCCTTGGACAGGGGGGGATCAGCCCCAGCATTTT; CDR3 protein: CASSSRNPWTGGDQPQHF
D gene: TRBD2; clone size: once; V gene: TRBV5-6; J gene: TRBJ2-1; CDR3 DNA: TGTGCCAGCAGATTAAGGACTAGCGGGTTGTCTTACAATGAGCAGTTCTTC; CDR3 protein: CASRLRTSGLSYNEQFF
D gene: TRBD1; clone size: -; V gene: TRBV6-5; J gene: TRBJ2-2; CDR3 DNA: TGTGCCAGCAAACCCGCCGGGACAGAAAGAATGCTGTTTTTT; CDR3 protein: CASKPAGTERMLFF
D gene: -; clone size: -; V gene: TRBV24-1; J gene: TRBJ1-1; CDR3 DNA: TGTGCCACCAGTGAGGCGGGCACTGAAGCTTTCTTT; CDR3 protein: CATSEAGTEAFF
D gene: -; clone size: -; V gene: TRBV6-5; J gene: TRBJ1-1; CDR3 DNA: TGTGCCAGCTCCGGGGGGGGTTACACTGAAGCTTTCTTT; CDR3 protein: CASSGGGYTEAFF
D gene: TRBD1; clone size: -; V gene: TRBV13; J gene: TRBJ2-1; CDR3 DNA: TGTGCCAGCAGCATGGGACAGGGGGCGCGCGGTGAGCAGTTCTTC; CDR3 protein: CASSMGQGARGEQFF
D gene: -; clone size: -; V gene: TRBV11-2; J gene: TRBJ2-3; CDR3 DNA: TGTGCCAGCAGCTTAGCGGGAGCAGATACGCAGTATTTT; CDR3 protein: CASSLAGADTQYF
D gene: TRBD1; clone size: -; V gene: TRBV5-1; J gene: TRBJ2-5; CDR3 DNA: TGCGCCAGCAGCTTGGAAGGGACAGGGTTTGGGGAGACCCAGTACTTC; CDR3 protein: CASSLEGTGFGETQYF
D gene: -; clone size: -; V gene: TRBV28; J gene: TRBJ1-4; CDR3 DNA: TGTGCCAGCAGTTTATTAGCTAATGAAAAACTGTTTTTT; CDR3 protein: CASSLLANEKLFF
D gene: TRBD2; clone size: -; V gene: TRBV19; J gene: TRBJ2-3; CDR3 DNA: TGTGCCAGTAGTATAGGGCCGGGACTAGCGTCGTATTTT; CDR3 protein: CASSIGPGLASYF
D gene: TRBD1; clone size: -; V gene: TRBV9; J gene: TRBJ2-1; CDR3 DNA: TGTGCCAGCAGCGGACAGGGGGCCAACAATGAGCAGTTCTTC; CDR3 protein: CASSGQGANNEQFF
D gene: -; clone size: -; V gene: TRBV30; J gene: TRBJ1-4; CDR3 DNA: TGTGCCTGGGGAGGCAGGGCGTTGAGTGAAAAACTGTTTTTT; CDR3 protein: CAWGGRALSEKLFF
D gene: -; clone size: -; V gene: TRBV6-5; J gene: TRBJ1-2; CDR3 DNA: TGTGCCAGCAGTTGGTCAGGGTATGGCTACACCTTC; CDR3 protein: CASSWSGYGYTF